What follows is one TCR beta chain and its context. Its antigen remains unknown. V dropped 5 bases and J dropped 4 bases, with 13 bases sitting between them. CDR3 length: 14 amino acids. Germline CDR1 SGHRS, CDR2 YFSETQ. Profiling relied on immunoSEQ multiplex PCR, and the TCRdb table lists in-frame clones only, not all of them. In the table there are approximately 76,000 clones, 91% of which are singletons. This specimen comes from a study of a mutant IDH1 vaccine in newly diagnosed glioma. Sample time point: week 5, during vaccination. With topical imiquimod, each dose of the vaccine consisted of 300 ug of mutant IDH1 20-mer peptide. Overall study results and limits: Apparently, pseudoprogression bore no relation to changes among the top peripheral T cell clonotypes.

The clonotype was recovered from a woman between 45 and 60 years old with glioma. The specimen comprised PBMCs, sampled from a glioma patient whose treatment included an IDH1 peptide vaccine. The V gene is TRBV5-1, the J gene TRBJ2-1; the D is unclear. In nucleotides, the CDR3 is TGCGCCAGCAGGGAACCCCAGAGATACAATGAGCAGTTCTTC. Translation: CASREPQRYNEQFF.